A selection of T cell receptor beta chains follows, all from one sample in a study of CD8+ T cells in alopecia areata. Assay: immunoSEQ multiplex PCR; the TCRdb copy retains only in-frame clones and omits some. This sample has 150,000 to 200,000 clones, with 60% found just once. The sample here was CD4+ T cells sorted from blood, taken at week 24, from a patient treated with tofacitinib. These receptors came from a human donor with alopecia areata. The CDR3 runs from the conserved cysteine through the conserved F or W. The D gene is left open where the match is weak. Expanded clones get a size class; other rows say once, few or many, or leave the size out.

d_gene	v_gene	abundance	j_gene	CDR3nt	CDR3aa
.	TRBV2	.	TRBJ1-5	TGTGCCAGCAGTCCGGACAACAATCAGCCCCAGCATTTT	CASSPDNNQPQHF
.	TRBV29-1	.	TRBJ1-2	TGCAGCGTTGGCTTTAGGGGGGGAGATTACTATGGCTACACCTTC	CSVGFRGGDYYGYTF
.	TRBV5-6	.	TRBJ2-5	TGTGCCAGCAGCTGGGCCCGCTTTGGCGGCCAAGAGACCCAGTACTTC	CASSWARFGGQETQYF
.	TRBV11-2	.	TRBJ2-5	TGTGCCAGCAGCCAGAACAGGGCTAATCAGGAGACCCAGTACTTC	CASSQNRANQETQYF
.	TRBV9	.	TRBJ2-3	TGTGCCAGCAGCCCCACTGCCCAGGGGACAGATACGCAGTATTTT	CASSPTAQGTDTQYF
.	TRBV2	.	TRBJ2-5	TGTGCCAGCAGTGTCACGGGGGCCCAGTACTTC	CASSVTGAQYF
.	TRBV27	.	TRBJ1-1	TGTGCCAGCAGTATCAGTCCCAACACTGAAGCTTTCTTT	CASSISPNTEAFF
.	TRBV29-1	.	TRBJ2-6	TGCAGCGTTGGGGGAGGTGGGGCCAACGTCCTGACTTTC	CSVGGGGANVLTF
.	TRBV19	few	TRBJ2-7	TGTGCCAGTACCCCAGGAGGCAGCCACCGAGGCGAGCAGTACTTC	CASTPGGSHRGEQYF
TRBD2	TRBV29-1	.	TRBJ2-7	TGCAGCGCCGTAGGGAGGGGCCCCTACGAGCAGTACTTC	CSAVGRGPYEQYF
.	TRBV29-1	.	TRBJ1-2	TGCAGCGTTGAAGATCCAGTGAGGGGAGGCTATGGCTACACCTTC	CSVEDPVRGGYGYTF
.	TRBV2	.	TRBJ2-7	TGTGCCAGCAGTTCTAACAGGGCCGAGCAGTACTTC	CASSSNRAEQYF
.	TRBV4-3	once	TRBJ1-6	TGCGCCAGCAGCCAAGAGTTGACAGGTCTGAGCTCACCCCTCCACTTT	CASSQELTGLSSPLHF
.	TRBV4-3	few	TRBJ1-2	TGCGCCAGCAGCCAAGCTGCGGGGCGCGATGCCTATGGCTACACCTTC	CASSQAAGRDAYGYTF
.	TRBV9	.	TRBJ1-2	TGTGCCAGCAGCCCCCGTAACTTTCGGGACTATGGCTACACCTTC	CASSPRNFRDYGYTF
TRBD1	TRBV5-1	.	TRBJ2-3	TGCGCCAGCAGCTTGAGGGGGCTCGGCACAGATACGCAGTATTTT	CASSLRGLGTDTQYF
.	TRBV28	few	TRBJ2-7	TGTGCCAGCTTGAAAATGACAGACTCCTACGAGCAGTACTTC	CASLKMTDSYEQYF
.	TRBV5-1	.	TRBJ2-2	TGCGCCAGCAGCTTAAGAGGGAACACCGGGGAGCTGTTTTTT	CASSLRGNTGELFF
.	TRBV5-1	once	TRBJ1-6	TGCGCCAGCAGCCCGGGACAAGGGAATTCACCCCTCCACTTT	CASSPGQGNSPLHF
TRBD1	TRBV7-6	.	TRBJ2-2	TGTGCCAGCAGCCCCGGGACAGTCAACACCGGGGAGCTGTTTTTT	CASSPGTVNTGELFF
TRBD1	TRBV15	.	TRBJ1-2	TGTGCCACCAGCAGAATGGACAGGGAGCGTGGCTACACCTTC	CATSRMDRERGYTF
.	TRBV30	.	TRBJ1-5	TGTGCCTGGAGTCACACGTTGGAAAATCAGCCCCAGCATTTT	CAWSHTLENQPQHF
.	TRBV10-1	few	TRBJ1-6	TGCGCCAGCAGCCCGGGACGGATTTCACCCCTCCACTTT	CASSPGRISPLHF
.	TRBV29-1	once	TRBJ1-2	TGCAGCGTTTTCGGGGGTAACTATGGCTACACCTTC	CSVFGGNYGYTF
.	TRBV29-1	.	TRBJ1-1	TGCAGCGTTGAAGGGTCGACTGAAGCTTTCTTT	CSVEGSTEAFF
TRBD1	TRBV29-1	few	TRBJ2-1	TGCAGCGTACGAAGACAGGGGGCGACCTACAATGAGCAGTTCTTC	CSVRRQGATYNEQFF
TRBD2	TRBV7-2	.	TRBJ2-3	TGTGCCAGCAGCCCCCCCGGGACTAGCGGCACAGATACGCAGTATTTT	CASSPPGTSGTDTQYF
TRBD1	TRBV30	.	TRBJ1-2	TGTGCCTGGAGTGGGACAGGCTTCTATGGCTACACCTTC	CAWSGTGFYGYTF
.	TRBV29-1	.	TRBJ1-2	TGCAGCGTTGGCCAGGCGGGGGCCTATGGCTACACCTTC	CSVGQAGAYGYTF
TRBD2	TRBV7-7	.	TRBJ2-3	TGTGCCAGCAGCCCGACCGGACTAGCGGGTACAGATACGCAGTATTTT	CASSPTGLAGTDTQYF
TRBD1	TRBV4-3	.	TRBJ2-7	TGCGCCAGCAGCCAAGATGCGTCGAGACAGGGGCTCTACGAGCAGTACTTC	CASSQDASRQGLYEQYF
TRBD2	TRBV30	once	TRBJ2-1	TGTGCCTGGAGTTTCCCGGGACTAGCGGGGGGGCGTGGAACGGTCAATGAGCAGTTCTTC	CAWSFPGLAGGRGTVNEQFF
TRBD1	TRBV7-3	once	TRBJ1-1	TGTGCCAGCAGCTTACAGGGGACAGGGCCTAACACTGAAGCTTTCTTT	CASSLQGTGPNTEAFF
.	TRBV7-3	few	TRBJ1-4	TGTGTTATGGTCGGTAAACTGTTTTTT	CVMVGKLFF
.	TRBV14	few	TRBJ1-2	TGTGCCAGCAGCCAAGGTCGGACAGTAAACTATGGCTACACCTTC	CASSQGRTVNYGYTF
.	TRBV5-1	few	TRBJ2-3	TGCGCCAGCAGCTCCGATAGCGAAGGCCCAGATACGCAGTATTTT	CASSSDSEGPDTQYF
.	TRBV30	.	TRBJ2-1	TGTGCCTGGAGTGTAGGAAGGGAGGCGGGGCAGGGGTGGAATGAGCAGTTCTTC	CAWSVGREAGQGWNEQFF
.	TRBV5-6	.	TRBJ2-1	TGTGCCAGCAGCCGCGACAGGTCCTCCTACAATGAGCAGTTCTTC	CASSRDRSSYNEQFF
TRBD1	TRBV5-6	few	TRBJ1-6	TGTGCCAGCAGCCAGGGACAGGGCTATAATTCACCCCTCCACTTT	CASSQGQGYNSPLHF
.	TRBV18	many	TRBJ1-5	TGTGCCAGCTCACCAGGTAGCAATCAGCCCCAGCATTTT	CASSPGSNQPQHF
.	TRBV6-4	.	TRBJ2-7	TGTGCCAGCAGTGACTTACCAGTTTCCTACGAGCAGTACTTC	CASSDLPVSYEQYF